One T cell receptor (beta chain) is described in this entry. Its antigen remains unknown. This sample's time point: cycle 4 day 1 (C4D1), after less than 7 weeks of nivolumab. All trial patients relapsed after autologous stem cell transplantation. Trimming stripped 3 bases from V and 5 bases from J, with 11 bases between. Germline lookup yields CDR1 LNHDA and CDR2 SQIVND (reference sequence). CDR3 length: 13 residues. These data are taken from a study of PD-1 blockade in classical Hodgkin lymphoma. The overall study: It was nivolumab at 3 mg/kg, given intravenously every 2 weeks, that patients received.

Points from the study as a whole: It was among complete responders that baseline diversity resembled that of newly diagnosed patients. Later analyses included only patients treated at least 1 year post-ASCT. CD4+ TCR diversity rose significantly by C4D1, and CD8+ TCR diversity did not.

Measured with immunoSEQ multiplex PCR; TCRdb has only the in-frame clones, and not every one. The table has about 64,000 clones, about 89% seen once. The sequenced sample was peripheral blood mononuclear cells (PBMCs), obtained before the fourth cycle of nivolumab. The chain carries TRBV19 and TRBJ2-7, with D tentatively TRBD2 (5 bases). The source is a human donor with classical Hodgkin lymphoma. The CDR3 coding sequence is TGTGCCAGTAGTATGTCGGGGAAGGACGAGCAGTACTTC. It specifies CASSMSGKDEQYF. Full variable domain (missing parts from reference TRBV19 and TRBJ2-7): DGGITQSPKYLFRKEGQNVTLSCEQNLNHDAMYWYRQDPGQGLRLIYYSQIVNDFQKGDIAEGYSVSREKKESFPLTVTSAQKNPTAFYLCASSMSGKDEQYFGPGTRLTVT.